This T cell receptor beta chain emerged from a study of T-cell memory formation after mild COVID-19. Study conclusions and caveats: Several responding clones turned up in pre-infection memory, indicating that cross-reactive memory may have taken part.

Notes on this clonotype: What it binds is not known.

One entry per CDR3 protein, called by TCRdb with MiXCR from the 5' RACE reads. The sample has 210,000 or so distinct CDR3 sequences; roughly a tenth are singletons. This CDR3 comprises 15 residues. V shed 5 bases and J shed 3 bases, with 16 bases lying between them. Germline lookup yields CDR1 MNHEY and CDR2 SVGAGI. Sequencing was done on a sample of PBMCs or a T cell subset sorted from them (not recorded which). This clonotype originated in a man between 18 and 35 years old who had mild COVID-19 (a few samples of this study predate the infection). Cell type and time point are not known. The chain is built from TRBV6-5 and TRBJ1-1; D possibly corresponds to TRBD1 (6 bases). The CDR3 loop is CASSRSIQGDTEAFF. The CDR3 DNA reads as TGTGCCAGCAGTCGCTCCATACAGGGAGACACTGAAGCTTTCTTT.